Listed below are T cell receptor beta chains from one sample, sequenced in a study of blood T cell repertoires in COVID-19. Method: immunoSEQ multiplex PCR; TCRdb's copy keeps in-frame clones and lacks some. The sample records approximately 170,000 clones, less than 80% being singletons. Material: PBMCs or T cells enriched from blood (not recorded which). The receptors shown here come from a woman in her 70s in a cohort exposed to, infected with or recovered from COVID-19 (not recorded which). The CDR3 runs from the conserved cysteine through the conserved F or W.

V gene	J gene	CDR3 protein
TRBV7-8	TRBJ2-5	CASSFGGRPETQYF
TRBV5-1	TRBJ2-3	CASSLTGTYPTDTQYF
TRBV6-5	TRBJ2-5	CASNRAGHQETQYF
TRBV7-2	TRBJ2-3	CASSFRVGPGDTQYF
TRBV6-5	TRBJ1-1	CASSFRAEAFF
TRBV15	TRBJ2-1	CATSRDERLAGVNEQFF
TRBV7-2	TRBJ2-7	CASSLVAGGSSYEQYF
TRBV6-5	TRBJ1-2	CASCDTGGRDYTF
TRBV24-1	TRBJ2-1	CATSDFEQGDNEQFF
TRBV2	TRBJ2-7	CASSEGAISYEQYF
TRBV6-4	TRBJ2-3	CASSAQRAGTQYF
TRBV18	TRBJ2-1	CASSPPGLAAYNEQFF
TRBV18	TRBJ2-3	CASSPPSGTDTQYF
TRBV7-3	TRBJ1-2	CASSLTFRGQGGGYTF
TRBV3-1/TRBV3-2	TRBJ1-1	CASSYLGGSEAFF
TRBV18	TRBJ1-6	CASSALAGQGLGSPLHF
TRBV6-5	TRBJ2-1	CASRTTGGEGNEQFF
TRBV30	TRBJ1-5	CAWSVLGGGFQPQHF
TRBV28	TRBJ1-5	CASSFVQLNQPQHF
TRBV14	TRBJ2-5	CASSSHTSGRETQYF
TRBV5-1	TRBJ1-2	CASSFGTLSYNYGYTF
TRBV7-7	TRBJ2-7	CASSPASGGRGYEQYF
TRBV7-9	TRBJ2-1	CASSLAGQLQFF
TRBV5-1	TRBJ2-7	CASKATGGPYEEQYF
TRBV18	TRBJ1-1	CASSLTYGNTEAFF
TRBV6-1	TRBJ1-6	CASSEQTGLNSPLHF
TRBV6-2/TRBV6-3	TRBJ2-5	CASSYLPGQDLVETQYF
TRBV6-5	TRBJ1-1	CASSIGQGWNTEAFF
TRBV7-8	TRBJ1-3	CASSLDGTGYHTGNTIYF
TRBV24-1	TRBJ2-3	CATSDGTSGRALTDTQYF
TRBV5-6	TRBJ1-1	CASSLPGRGHLRRTEAFF